Shown below are 27 T cell receptor beta chains from a single sample sequenced in a study of sequential checkpoint blockade in melanoma. Treatment meaning: randomized to nivolumab then ipilimumab (arm A) or the reverse (arm B). Measured with immunoSEQ multiplex PCR; TCRdb has only the in-frame clones, and not every one. This sample has about 2,400 clones, with approximately 14% found just once. Source: tumor tissue (inferred from file names), taken from a patient given nivolumab and ipilimumab in sequence. These TCRs come from a human donor with melanoma.

This clone ranks as medium-sized. The chain is built from TRBV9 and TRBJ2-7, with D tentatively TRBD2 (6 bases). Germline loops: CDR1 SGDLS, CDR2 YYNGEE. The CDR3 has 14 residues. Trimming took 0 bases from V and 1 from J, leaving 8 bases between them. The CDR3 sequence is CASSVGDSSYEQYF. CDR3 in DNA: TGTGCCAGCAGCGTAGGGGACTCTTCCTACGAGCAGTACTTC.

The J gene is TRBJ1-3, the V gene TRBV25-1; tentatively, D is TRBD1 (5 bases). The V and J ends lost 3 bases and 0 bases respectively, with 6 bases between them. The CDR3 contains 14 residues. Per the germline V gene, CDR1 is MGHDK and CDR2 is SYGVNS. The chain's CDR3 is CASSEGGSGNTIYF. In nucleotides, the CDR3 is TGTGCCAGCAGTGAGGGGGGCTCTGGAAACACCATATATTTT.

This clone is deemed medium-sized. The J gene is TRBJ2-7, the V gene TRBV11-3; D is possibly TRBD1 or TRBD2 (5 bases each). V lost 4 bases, J lost 2 bases, and 15 bases lay in between. The length of the CDR3 is 15 residues. Looked up from germline, CDR1 is SGHNT and CDR2 is YENEEA. Here the CDR3 DNA reads TGTGCCAGCAGCTCCCGGGACCGAGGGGCCTACGAGCAGTACTTC. This gives the protein CASSSRDRGAYEQYF.

This clone was seen many times. CDR3 sequence (DNA): TGTGCCAGCAGCCCGGGACTAGCGGGAGTTTCTAGCTCCTACGAGCAGTACTTC. Protein sequence: CASSPGLAGVSSSYEQYF. The chain joins TRBV11-3 to TRBJ2-7; 14 nucleotides align to TRBD2. Trimming took 5 bases from V and 0 from J; bases not matched to a gene: 9. Germline V gene sequence: CDR1 SGHNT, CDR2 YENEEA. The CDR3 covers 18 residues.

This clone has only a few counts. The chain has TRBV11-3 and TRBJ2-1, with D tentatively TRBD2 (7 bases). The CDR3 totals 15 residues. The germline V gene has CDR1 SGHNT and CDR2 YENEEA. Deletions cut 3 bases from V and 6 bases from J, with 15 bases between. The CDR3 reads CASSFEIGGVNEQFF. Written as DNA, the CDR3 is TGTGCCAGCAGCTTCGAGATAGGGGGGGTCAATGAGCAGTTCTTC.

This clone was seen repeatedly, ten times or more. The chain is built from TRBV11-3 and TRBJ2-3, with D perhaps TRBD2 (6 bases). CDR1 and CDR2 from the germline V gene are SGHNT and YENEEA. Trimming shortened V by 5 bases and J by 2 bases, and 11 bases separated the two germline ends. The CDR3 length is 14 residues. The CDR3 spells CASSRSGNTDTQYF. DNA of the CDR3: TGTGCCAGCAGCCGTAGCGGCAACACAGATACGCAGTATTTT.

J is TRBJ2-5 and V is TRBV6-8; 7 nucleotides agree with TRBD2. This CDR3 is built from 13 residues. J lost 7 bases, V lost 7 bases, and 9 bases had no gene match. The germline gives CDR1 MNHGY, CDR2 SAAAGT. This CDR3 is CASILRGVGTQYF. CDR3 sequence (DNA): TGTGCCAGCATCCTCCGGGGGGTTGGGACCCAGTACTTC.

This chain uses TRBV6-8 with TRBJ2-1; 7 bases align to TRBD1. The CDR3 has 15 residues. The V and J ends lost 5 bases and 4 bases, in that order; junction bases with no gene match: 8. The germline V gene encodes CDR1 MNHGY and CDR2 SAAAGT. For the CDR3, the DNA is TGTGCCAGCAGTCTGGACAGGAATCTGTACAATGAGCAGTTCTTC. Translating gives CASSLDRNLYNEQFF.

This clone has a handful of counts. V is TRBV6-8 and J is TRBJ1-5, with D uncertain. In germline, CDR1 is MNHGY, CDR2 SAAAGT. The CDR3 runs to 13 residues. Trimming stripped 6 bases from V and 3 bases from J, with 9 bases between. The CDR3: CASREGFNQPQHF. The CDR3 DNA is TGTGCCAGCAGGGAAGGGTTCAATCAGCCCCAGCATTTT.

This clone was detected a few times. The rearrangement joins TRBV6-8 to TRBJ2-3; perhaps TRBD2 as D (6 bases). Trimming took off 10 bases at V and 1 base at J, with 18 bases between the two ends. Germline V gene lookup returns CDR1 MNHGY and CDR2 SAAAGT. CDR3 length: 15 residues. The CDR3 loop reads CAITSPGAGTDTQYF. CDR3 DNA sequence: TGTGCCATCACGAGTCCGGGAGCCGGCACAGATACGCAGTATTTT.

This clone is medium-sized within its sample. The CDR3 bases are TGTGCCAGCAGCTTGGGGTCTAGCGGGAGGACCTACAATGAGCAGTTCTTC. Amino acids: CASSLGSSGRTYNEQFF. The J gene is TRBJ2-1, the V gene TRBV11-3; TRBD2 aligns across 11 bases. With 3 bases clipped from V and 2 bases from J, the junction kept 6 bases outside the gene matches. Germline V gene sequence: CDR1 SGHNT, CDR2 YENEEA. The CDR3 length is 17 residues. Variable domain in full (rest from reference TRBV11-3 and TRBJ2-1): EAGVVQSPRYKIIEKKQPVAFWCNPISGHNTLYWYLQNLGQGPELLIRYENEEAVDDSQLPKDRFSAERLKGVDSTLKIQPAELGDSAVYLCASSLGSSGRTYNEQFFGPGTRLTVL.

The gene calls are TRBV29-1 and TRBJ2-2, with D possibly being TRBD1 (6 bases). The CDR3 loop spans 17 amino acids. Germline assignment: CDR1 SQVTM and CDR2 ANQGSEA. The germline V and J ends were trimmed by 0 bases and 4 bases, with 18 bases remaining between them. CDR3 sequence reads: CSVEDSRPGVGTGELFF. CDR3 bases: TGCAGCGTTGAAGATAGTAGGCCAGGGGTAGGCACCGGGGAGCTGTTTTTT.

The V gene is TRBV19, the J gene TRBJ2-2; 9 bases match TRBD1. Germline trimming cut 7 bases from V and 7 bases from J; bases unmatched to any gene: 10. CDR1 is LNHDA and CDR2 is SQIVND in the germline V gene (reference sequence). The CDR3 runs to 15 residues. The CDR3 here is CASNTGTGTGGELFF. As DNA, the CDR3 is TGTGCCAGTAATACCGGGACAGGGACCGGCGGGGAGCTGTTTTTT.

At least ten counts were recorded for this clone. The chain couples TRBV12-5 to TRBJ2-3, with TRBD2 matching 9 bases. The CDR3 totals 14 residues. Germline CDR1 is LGHNT and CDR2 is FRNRAP. CDR3 sequence reads: CASLLAGATDTQYF. The CDR3 bases are TGTGCCAGTCTATTAGCGGGAGCCACAGATACGCAGTATTTT.

V is TRBV29-1 and J is TRBJ2-7, with D possibly TRBD1 on 6 matching bases. The V gene's germline CDR1 is SQVTM and CDR2 ANQGSEA. The CDR3 totals 13 residues. The germline V and J ends were trimmed by 6 bases and 1 base, with 13 bases remaining between them. The CDR3 DNA reads as TGCAGCGTGACGACAGGACTTTCCTACGAGCAGTACTTC. Translation: CSVTTGLSYEQYF.

This clone is deemed large. V is TRBV6-8 and J is TRBJ2-7; D is uncertain. Looked up from germline, CDR1 is MNHGY and CDR2 is SAAAGT. Trimming left V 0 bases short and J 6 bases short, with 21 bases between. CDR3 length equals 17 residues. CDR3 bases: TGTGCCAGCAGTTACTCGAGGACGGAGACGACCCCCGTCGAGCAGTACTTC. It specifies CASSYSRTETTPVEQYF.

Details on this clone: One end of the junction is discordant with germline, which a read error may explain. This chain uses TRBV6-8 with TRBJ2-6; D uncertain. The length of the CDR3 is 16 residues. Germline V gene sequence: CDR1 MNHGY, CDR2 SAAAGT. The CDR3 bases are TGTGCCAGCAGTGACTCGTACGGCTCTGGGGCCAACGTCCTGACTTTC. Encoded protein: CASSDSYGSGANVLTF.

Sample share makes this clone medium-sized (0.01 to 0.1%). The chain uses TRBV6-8 and TRBJ2-1; D may match TRBD1 or TRBD2 (5 bases each). Trimming removed 4 bases at V and 3 bases at J, with 10 bases between. Germline-derived CDR1 and CDR2 are MNHGY and SAAAGT. The CDR3 has 14 amino acids. CDR3 coding DNA: TGTGCCAGCAGTTGGGACGGCTACTACAATGAGCAGTTCTTC. This sequence encodes CASSWDGYYNEQFF.

This clone was observed a few times. V usage is TRBV28 and J usage is TRBJ1-2; unclear D gene. The germline V gene has CDR1 MDHEN and CDR2 SYDVKM. V lost 2 bases, J lost 4 bases, and 11 bases lay in between. This CDR3 region has 14 residues. The CDR3 protein is CASSLPNGIYGYTF. The CDR3 DNA reads as TGTGCCAGCAGTTTACCGAATGGGATCTATGGCTACACCTTC.

This clone occurred a few times. This chain joins TRBV9 and TRBJ1-1; TRBD1 might be the D (5 bases). The CDR3 loop spans 18 amino acids. V was cut by 4 bases and J by 2 bases, with 24 bases left in between. The V gene's germline CDR1 is SGDLS and CDR2 YYNGEE. This CDR3 reads CASSPYISAQGTNTEAFF. In DNA, the CDR3 is TGTGCCAGCAGCCCGTATATTTCCGCCCAGGGTACCAACACTGAAGCTTTCTTT.

Only a few counts were recorded for this clone. Mismatch with germline at one junction end may stem from a read error. This rearrangement joins TRBV9 to TRBJ2-1; 7 bases are a match to TRBD2. The CDR3 contains 17 residues. The germline V gene encodes CDR1 SGDLS and CDR2 YYNGEE. CDR3 in amino acids: CASSVGAFEGRGNEQFF. DNA of the CDR3: TGTGCCAGTAGCGTAGGAGCTTTCGAGGGGAGGGGCAATGAGCAGTTCTTC.

By proportion, this clone is large. The chain has TRBV29-1 and TRBJ2-2, with no clear D. The germline V gene encodes CDR1 SQVTM and CDR2 ANQGSEA. V shed 7 bases and J shed 0 bases, with 6 bases lying between them. The CDR3 is made up of 12 amino acids. CDR3: CSGDTNTGELFF. As DNA, the CDR3 is TGCAGCGGTGACACGAACACCGGGGAGCTGTTTTTT.

This chain connects TRBV28 to TRBJ2-7, with unresolved D. The CDR3 is 13 residues long. The V gene's germline CDR1 is MDHEN and CDR2 SYDVKM. The germline V and J ends were trimmed by 2 bases and 6 bases, with 11 bases remaining between them. The CDR3 coding sequence is TGTGCCAGCAGTTTACCCTTAGTAACCGAGCAGTACTTC. Translating gives CASSLPLVTEQYF.

This clone showed up just a few times. The V and J genes are TRBV30 and TRBJ2-7; 10 bases match TRBD2. The CDR3 has 14 amino acids. Germline CDR1 GTSNPN, CDR2 SVGIG (reference sequence). J gave up 3 bases and V 1 base, and 3 bases lay outside the gene matches. CDR3 sequence (DNA): TGTGCCTGGAGTGGGACTAGCGGTTTCTACGAGCAGTACTTC. Translated, it gives CAWSGTSGFYEQYF.

This clone was seen a few times. The chain combines TRBV11-3 with TRBJ2-2; possible D gene TRBD2, 5 bases. The CDR3 contains 14 residues. Germline lookup yields CDR1 SGHNT and CDR2 YENEEA. Trimming removed 3 bases from V and 2 bases from J, with 7 bases in between. The CDR3 sequence is CASSFEGNTGELFF. DNA for the CDR3: TGTGCCAGCAGCTTCGAGGGAAACACCGGGGAGCTGTTTTTT.

By share of the sample, this clone is medium-sized. This CDR3 is CASSYRGGGDTGELFF. DNA for the CDR3: TGTGCCAGCAGTTACCGAGGAGGGGGAGACACCGGGGAGCTGTTTTTT. This rearrangement joins TRBV11-3 to TRBJ2-2, with D perhaps matching TRBD1 or TRBD2 (6 bases each). Germline loops: CDR1 SGHNT, CDR2 YENEEA. Trimming took off 6 bases at V and 3 bases at J, with 17 bases between the two ends. The CDR3 is 16 residues long.

The rearrangement joins TRBV6-8 to TRBJ1-2; D remains ambiguous. The CDR3 runs 15 residues. Trimming shortened V by 5 bases and J by 1 base, and 14 bases separated the two germline ends. Looked up from germline, CDR1 is MNHGY and CDR2 is SAAAGT. In DNA form, the CDR3 reads TGTGCCAGCAGTGAGCTACTAACAGATAACTATGGCTACACCTTC. This translates into CASSELLTDNYGYTF.